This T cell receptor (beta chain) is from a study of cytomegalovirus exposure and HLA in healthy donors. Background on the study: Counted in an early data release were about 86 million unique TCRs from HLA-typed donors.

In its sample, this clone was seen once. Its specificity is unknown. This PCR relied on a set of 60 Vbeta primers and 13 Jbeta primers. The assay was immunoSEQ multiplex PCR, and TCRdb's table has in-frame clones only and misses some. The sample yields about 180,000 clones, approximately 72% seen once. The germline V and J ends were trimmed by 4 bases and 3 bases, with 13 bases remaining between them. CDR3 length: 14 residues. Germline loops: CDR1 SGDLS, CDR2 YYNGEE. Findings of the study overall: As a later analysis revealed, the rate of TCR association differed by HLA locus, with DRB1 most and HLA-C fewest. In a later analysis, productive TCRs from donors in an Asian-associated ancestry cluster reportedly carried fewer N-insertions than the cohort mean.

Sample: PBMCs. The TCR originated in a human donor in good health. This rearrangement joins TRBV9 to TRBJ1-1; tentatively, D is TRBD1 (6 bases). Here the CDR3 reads CASSTMPGDTEAFF. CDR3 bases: TGTGCCAGCAGCACTATGCCAGGGGACACTGAAGCTTTCTTT.